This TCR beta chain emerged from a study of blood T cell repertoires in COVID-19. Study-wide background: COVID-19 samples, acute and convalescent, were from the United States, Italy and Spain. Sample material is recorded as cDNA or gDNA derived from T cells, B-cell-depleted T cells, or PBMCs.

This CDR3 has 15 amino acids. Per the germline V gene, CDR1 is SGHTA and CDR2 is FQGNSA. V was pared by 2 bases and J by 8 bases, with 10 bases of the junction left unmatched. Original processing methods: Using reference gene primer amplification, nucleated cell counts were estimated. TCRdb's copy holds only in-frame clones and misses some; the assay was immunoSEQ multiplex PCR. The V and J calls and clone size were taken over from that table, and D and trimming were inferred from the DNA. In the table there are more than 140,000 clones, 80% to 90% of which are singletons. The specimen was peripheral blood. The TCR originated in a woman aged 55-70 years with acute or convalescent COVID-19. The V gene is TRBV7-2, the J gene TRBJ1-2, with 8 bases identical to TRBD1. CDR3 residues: CASSLNPGQGGGYTF. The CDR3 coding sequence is TGTGCCAGCAGCTTAAACCCAGGACAGGGAGGCGGCTACACCTTC.